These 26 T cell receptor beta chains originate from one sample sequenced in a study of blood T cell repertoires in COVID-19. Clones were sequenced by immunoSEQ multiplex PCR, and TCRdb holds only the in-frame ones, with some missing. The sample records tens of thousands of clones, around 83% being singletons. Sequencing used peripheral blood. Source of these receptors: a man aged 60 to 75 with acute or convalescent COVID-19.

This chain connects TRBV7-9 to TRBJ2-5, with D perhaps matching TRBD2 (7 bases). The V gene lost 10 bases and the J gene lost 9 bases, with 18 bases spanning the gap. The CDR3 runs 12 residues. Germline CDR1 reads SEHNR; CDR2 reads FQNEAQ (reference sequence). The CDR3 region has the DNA TGTGCCACCGGCGGGGGCCTCGGGGCCCAGTACTTC. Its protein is CATGGGLGAQYF.

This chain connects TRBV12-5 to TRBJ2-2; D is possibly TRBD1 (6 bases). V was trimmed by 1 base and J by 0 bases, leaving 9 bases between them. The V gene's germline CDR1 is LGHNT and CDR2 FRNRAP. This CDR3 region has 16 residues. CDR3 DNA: TGTGCTAGTGGTTTGGCGTCAGGGGCGAACACCGGGGAGCTGTTTTTT. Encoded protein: CASGLASGANTGELFF.

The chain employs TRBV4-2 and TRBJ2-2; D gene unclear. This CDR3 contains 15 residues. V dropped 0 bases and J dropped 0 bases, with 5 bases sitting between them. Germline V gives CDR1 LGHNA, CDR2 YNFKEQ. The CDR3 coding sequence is TGTGCCAGCAGCCAAGACAGGTCGAACACCGGGGAGCTGTTTTTT. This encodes CASSQDRSNTGELFF.

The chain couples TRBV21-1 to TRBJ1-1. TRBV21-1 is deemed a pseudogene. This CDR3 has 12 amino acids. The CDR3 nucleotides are TGTGCCAGCAGCAAAAGAGCCCCTGAAGCTTTCTTT. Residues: CASSKRAPEAFF.

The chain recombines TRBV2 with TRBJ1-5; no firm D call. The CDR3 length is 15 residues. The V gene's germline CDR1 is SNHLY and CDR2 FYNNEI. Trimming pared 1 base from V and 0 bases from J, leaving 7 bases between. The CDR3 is CASSEGQTSNQPQHF. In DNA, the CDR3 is TGTGCCAGCAGTGAAGGACAAACTAGCAATCAGCCCCAGCATTTT.

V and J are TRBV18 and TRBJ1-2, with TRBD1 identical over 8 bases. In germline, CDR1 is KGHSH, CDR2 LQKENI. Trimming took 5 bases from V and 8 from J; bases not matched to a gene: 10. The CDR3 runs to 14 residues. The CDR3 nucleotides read TGTGCCAGCTCAGAAGACAGGGGAAGAACGGGCTACACCTTC. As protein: CASSEDRGRTGYTF.

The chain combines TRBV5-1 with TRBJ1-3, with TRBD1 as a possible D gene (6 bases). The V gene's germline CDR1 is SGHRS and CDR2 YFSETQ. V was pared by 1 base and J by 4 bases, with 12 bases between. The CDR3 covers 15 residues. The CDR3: CASSLSLDRGNTIYF. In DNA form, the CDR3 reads TGCGCCAGCAGCTTGTCGTTGGACAGAGGAAACACCATATATTTT.

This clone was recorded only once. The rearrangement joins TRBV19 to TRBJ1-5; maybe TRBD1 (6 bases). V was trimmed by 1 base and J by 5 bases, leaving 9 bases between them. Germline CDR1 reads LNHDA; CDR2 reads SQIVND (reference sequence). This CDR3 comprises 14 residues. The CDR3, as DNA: TGTGCCAGTAGTATAGGACAGGTAGATCAGCCCCAGCATTTT. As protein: CASSIGQVDQPQHF.

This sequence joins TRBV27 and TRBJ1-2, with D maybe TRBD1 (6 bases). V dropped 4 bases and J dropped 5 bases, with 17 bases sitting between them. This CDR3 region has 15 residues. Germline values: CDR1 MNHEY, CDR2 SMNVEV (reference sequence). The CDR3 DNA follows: TGTGCCAGCAGTTCCCAGGGGTCCGCTAGGTATGGCTACACCTTC. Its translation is CASSSQGSARYGYTF.

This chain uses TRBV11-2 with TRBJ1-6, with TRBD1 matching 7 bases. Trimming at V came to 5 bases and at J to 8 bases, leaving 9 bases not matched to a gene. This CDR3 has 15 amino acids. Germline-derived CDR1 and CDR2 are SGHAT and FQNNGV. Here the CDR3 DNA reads TGTGCCAGCAGCCTCGGGACAGTGTGGGATTCACCCCTCCACTTT. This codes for CASSLGTVWDSPLHF.

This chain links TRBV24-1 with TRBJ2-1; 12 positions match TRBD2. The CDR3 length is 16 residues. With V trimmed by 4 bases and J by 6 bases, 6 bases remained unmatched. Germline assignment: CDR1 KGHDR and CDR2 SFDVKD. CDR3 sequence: CATSDPGTSGSNEQFF. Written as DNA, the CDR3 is TGTGCCACCAGTGACCCCGGGACTAGCGGGTCCAATGAGCAGTTCTTC.

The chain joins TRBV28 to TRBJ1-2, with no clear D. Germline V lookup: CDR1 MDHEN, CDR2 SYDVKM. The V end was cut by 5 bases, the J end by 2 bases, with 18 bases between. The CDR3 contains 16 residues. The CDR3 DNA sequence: TGTGCCAGCAGTCTTAACAGAAAACCTATAAACTATGGCTACACCTTC. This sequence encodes CASSLNRKPINYGYTF.

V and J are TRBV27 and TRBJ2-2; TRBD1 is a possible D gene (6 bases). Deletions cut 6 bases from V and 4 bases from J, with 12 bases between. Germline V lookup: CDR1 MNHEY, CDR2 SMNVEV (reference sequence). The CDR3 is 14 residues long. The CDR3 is CASRNRATTGELFF. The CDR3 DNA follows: TGTGCCAGCAGGAACAGGGCTACCACCGGGGAGCTGTTTTTT.

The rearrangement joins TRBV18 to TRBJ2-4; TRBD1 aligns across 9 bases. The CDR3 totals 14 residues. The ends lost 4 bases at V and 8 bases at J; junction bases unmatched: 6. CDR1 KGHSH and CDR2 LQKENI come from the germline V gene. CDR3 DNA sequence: TGTGCCAGCTCACAAGACAGGGGGATTGACATTCAGTACTTC. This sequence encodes CASSQDRGIDIQYF.

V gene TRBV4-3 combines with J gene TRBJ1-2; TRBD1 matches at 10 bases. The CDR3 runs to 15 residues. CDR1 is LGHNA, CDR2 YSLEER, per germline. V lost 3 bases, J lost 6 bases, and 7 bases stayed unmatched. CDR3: CASSHEGTGEDGYTF. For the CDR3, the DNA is TGCGCCAGCAGCCACGAGGGGACAGGGGAGGATGGCTACACCTTC.

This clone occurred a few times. The CDR3 region has the DNA TGTGCCAGCCGGAAAGTGGAGAATTCACCCCTCCACTTT. Translation gives CASRKVENSPLHF. J is TRBJ1-6 and V is TRBV6-6, with no clear D. CDR1 and CDR2 from the germline V gene are MNHNY and SVGAGI (reference sequence). Trimming removed 8 bases at V and 7 bases at J, with 12 bases between. There are 13 residues in the CDR3.

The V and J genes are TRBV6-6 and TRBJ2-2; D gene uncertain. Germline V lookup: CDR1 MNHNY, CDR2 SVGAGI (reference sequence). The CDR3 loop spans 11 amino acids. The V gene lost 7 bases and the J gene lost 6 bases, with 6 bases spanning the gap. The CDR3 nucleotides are TGTGCCAGCATCTCGGCCGGGGAGCTGTTTTTT. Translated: CASISAGELFF.

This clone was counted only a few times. The CDR3 sequence: CASSRDRGPGEKLFF. The CDR3 DNA follows: TGTGCCAGCAGTAGAGACAGGGGGCCTGGAGAAAAACTGTTTTTT. The chain carries TRBV27 and TRBJ1-4; 10 nucleotides agree with TRBD1. The CDR3 length is 15 residues. The J segment lost 8 bases and the V segment lost 5 bases, leaving 8 bases of the junction unmatched. Germline V gene lookup returns CDR1 MNHEY and CDR2 SMNVEV (reference sequence).

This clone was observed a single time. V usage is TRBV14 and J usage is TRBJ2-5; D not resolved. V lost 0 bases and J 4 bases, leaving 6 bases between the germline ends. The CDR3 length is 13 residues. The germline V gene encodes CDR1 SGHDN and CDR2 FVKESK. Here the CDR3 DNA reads TGTGCCAGCAGCCAAGACAGAACAGAGACCCAGTACTTC. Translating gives CASSQDRTETQYF.

The CDR3 DNA sequence: TGTGCCATCAGACCGGGACAGCTTAATTCACCCCTCCACTTT. Protein sequence: CAIRPGQLNSPLHF. The chain has TRBV10-3 and TRBJ1-6, with 7 nucleotides matching TRBD1. Germline V gene lookup returns CDR1 ENHRY and CDR2 SYGVKD. With V trimmed by 6 bases and J by 6 bases, 5 bases remained unmatched. The CDR3 has 14 amino acids.

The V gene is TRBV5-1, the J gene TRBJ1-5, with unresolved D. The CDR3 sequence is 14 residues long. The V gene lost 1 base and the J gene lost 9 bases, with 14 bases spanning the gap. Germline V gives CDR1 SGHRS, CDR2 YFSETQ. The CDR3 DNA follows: TGCGCCAGCAGCTTGACATCCGGGGATTCGCCCCAGCATTTT. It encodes CASSLTSGDSPQHF.

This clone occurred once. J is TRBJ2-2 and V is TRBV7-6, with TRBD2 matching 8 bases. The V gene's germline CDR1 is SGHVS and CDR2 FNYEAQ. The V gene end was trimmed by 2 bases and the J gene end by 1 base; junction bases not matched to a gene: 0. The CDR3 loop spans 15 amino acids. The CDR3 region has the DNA TGTGCCAGCAGCTTACGGGGGGGGAACACCGGGGAGCTGTTTTTT. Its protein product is CASSLRGGNTGELFF. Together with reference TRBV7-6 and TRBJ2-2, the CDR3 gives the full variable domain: GAGVSQSPRYKVTKRGQDVALRCDPISGHVSLYWYRQALGQGPEFLTYFNYEAQQDKSGLPNDRFSAERPEGSISTLTIQRTEQRDSAMYRCASSLRGGNTGELFFGEGSRLTVL.

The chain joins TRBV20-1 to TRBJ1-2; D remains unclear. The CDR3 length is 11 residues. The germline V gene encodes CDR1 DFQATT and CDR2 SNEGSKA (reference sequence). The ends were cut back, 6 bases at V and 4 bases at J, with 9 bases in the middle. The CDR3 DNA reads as TGCAGTGCCCTACGGGGCTATGGCTACACCTTC. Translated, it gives CSALRGYGYTF.

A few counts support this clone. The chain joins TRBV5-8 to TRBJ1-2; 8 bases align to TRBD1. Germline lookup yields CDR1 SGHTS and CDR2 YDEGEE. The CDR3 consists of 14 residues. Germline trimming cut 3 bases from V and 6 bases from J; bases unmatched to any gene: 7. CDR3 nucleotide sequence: TGTGCCAGCAGCTCCGACAGGGGACTGGATGGCTACACCTTC. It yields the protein CASSSDRGLDGYTF.

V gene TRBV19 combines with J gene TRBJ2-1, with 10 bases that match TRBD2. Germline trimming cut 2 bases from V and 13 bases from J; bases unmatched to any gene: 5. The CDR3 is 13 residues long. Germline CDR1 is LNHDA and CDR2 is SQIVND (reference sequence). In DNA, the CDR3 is TGTGCCAGTAGTATATCGCGACTAGCGGGTCAGTTCTTC. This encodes CASSISRLAGQFF.

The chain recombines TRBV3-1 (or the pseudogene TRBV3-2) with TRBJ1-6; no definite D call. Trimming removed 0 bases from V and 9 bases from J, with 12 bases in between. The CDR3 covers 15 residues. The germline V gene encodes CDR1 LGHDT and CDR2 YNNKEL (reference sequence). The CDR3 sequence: CASSQEVRWSSPLHF. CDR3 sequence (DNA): TGTGCCAGCAGCCAAGAAGTACGGTGGAGTTCACCCCTCCACTTT.